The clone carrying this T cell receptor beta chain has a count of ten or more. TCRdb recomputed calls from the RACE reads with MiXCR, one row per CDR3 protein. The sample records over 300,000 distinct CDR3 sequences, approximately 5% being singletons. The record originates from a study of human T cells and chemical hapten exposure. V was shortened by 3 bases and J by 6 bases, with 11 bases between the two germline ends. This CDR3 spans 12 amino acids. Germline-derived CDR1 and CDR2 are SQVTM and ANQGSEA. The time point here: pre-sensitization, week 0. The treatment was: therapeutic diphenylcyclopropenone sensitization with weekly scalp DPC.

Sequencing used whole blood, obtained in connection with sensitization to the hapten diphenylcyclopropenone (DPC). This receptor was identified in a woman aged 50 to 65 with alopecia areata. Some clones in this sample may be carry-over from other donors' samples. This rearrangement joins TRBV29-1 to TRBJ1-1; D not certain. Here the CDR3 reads CSVEGIRAEAFF. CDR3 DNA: TGCAGCGTTGAGGGGATCCGAGCTGAAGCTTTCTTT.